Shown below are 11 T cell receptor beta chains from a single sample sequenced in a study of regulatory T cells in long-lasting Graves disease. Through Arm-PCR of CDR3 regions and iRepertoire HTBI primers, TCR beta libraries were built. TCRdb re-called the multiplex PCR reads through MiXCR, storing one row per CDR3 protein. The data contain 510,000 or so distinct CDR3 sequences, around 12% of them seen just once; the ten biggest clones take up over 7%. The sample's time point: newly diagnosed GD, antithyroid drugs for less than 3 months. Scientists built the TCR library using RNA that was extracted from PBMCs. These sequences were also reported in another study, on T cells in Graves' hyperthyroidism and ophthalmopathy.

Sequenced material: peripheral blood mononuclear cells (PBMCs), taken at new diagnosis, from a patient treated with antithyroid drugs. The receptors derive from a woman aged 30 to 39 with Graves disease.

The chain employs TRBV6-5 and TRBJ2-1; D is unclear. There are 16 residues in the CDR3. CDR1 and CDR2 from the germline V gene are MNHEY and SVGAGI. Trimming pared 1 base from V and 9 bases from J, leaving 19 bases between. CDR3 protein: CASSYWTGLVAGEQFF. In DNA form, the CDR3 reads TGTGCCAGCAGTTACTGGACCGGATTAGTAGCTGGTGAGCAGTTCTTC.

This clonotype came up many times. The chain employs TRBV2 and TRBJ2-5; no firm D call. The CDR3 is made up of 14 amino acids. V was trimmed by 1 base and J by 1 base, leaving 7 bases between them. Germline V gene lookup returns CDR1 SNHLY and CDR2 FYNNEI. The DNA of the CDR3 is TGTGCCAGCAGTGAAGAGCCGGGCCAAGAGACCCAGTACTTC. Protein product: CASSEEPGQETQYF.

This chain joins TRBV20-1 and TRBJ1-1, with TRBD1 matching over 7 bases. This CDR3 contains 16 residues. CDR1 is DFQATT, CDR2 SNEGSKA, per germline (reference sequence). Trimming at V came to 3 bases and at J to 2 bases, leaving 12 bases not matched to a gene. Here the CDR3 reads CSASIFGQEVNTEAFF. The CDR3 DNA reads TGCAGTGCTAGTATTTTCGGACAGGAGGTTAACACTGAAGCTTTCTTT.

A few counts support this clonotype. The chain links TRBV20-1 to TRBJ1-2; 7 bases agree with TRBD1. V was pared by 5 bases and J by 6 bases, with 9 bases of the junction left unmatched. The CDR3 is made up of 13 amino acids. Germline V lookup: CDR1 DFQATT, CDR2 SNEGSKA (reference sequence). The CDR3 spells CSAPLGTANGYTF. DNA for the CDR3: TGCAGTGCTCCCCTCGGGACAGCCAATGGCTACACCTTC.

This clonotype came up many times. The V gene is TRBV28, the J gene TRBJ2-7; TRBD2 agrees at 8 bases. The CDR3 spans 13 residues. Germline V gene lookup returns CDR1 MDHEN and CDR2 SYDVKM. J was trimmed by 4 bases and V by 7 bases; bases with no gene match: 6. The CDR3 loop reads CASKSGRVYEQYF. In DNA form, the CDR3 reads TGTGCCAGCAAGAGCGGGAGAGTTTACGAGCAGTACTTC.

This clonotype has at least ten counts. The chain couples TRBV9 to TRBJ2-5, with TRBD2 matching 8 bases. The CDR3 consists of 15 residues. Germline V lookup: CDR1 SGDLS, CDR2 YYNGEE. V shed 0 bases, J shed 5 bases, and the junction held 6 bases outside the gene matches. CDR3 sequence: CASSVAGTRRETQYF. DNA for the CDR3: TGTGCCAGCAGCGTAGCGGGGACTAGGAGGGAGACCCAGTACTTC. Full variable domain (missing parts from reference TRBV9 and TRBJ2-5): DSGVTQTPKHLITATGQRVTLRCSPRSGDLSVYWYQQSLDQGLQFLIQYYNGEERAKGNILERFSAQQFPDLHSELNLSSLELGDSALYFCASSVAGTRRETQYFGPGTRLLVL.

This clonotype was seen repeatedly, ten times or more. The genes are TRBV2 and TRBJ2-1, with D possibly TRBD1 on 6 matching bases. The CDR3 contains 13 residues. Trimming removed 8 bases from V and 10 bases from J, with 18 bases in between. Germline V gene sequence: CDR1 SNHLY, CDR2 FYNNEI. The CDR3 region is CASFRGSGWEQFF. CDR3 coding DNA: TGTGCCAGCTTCAGGGGATCTGGCTGGGAGCAGTTCTTC.

The V call is TRBV10-3, the J call TRBJ2-3; either TRBD1 or TRBD2 may fit D (6 bases each). The CDR3 loop spans 14 amino acids. CDR1 and CDR2 (germline): ENHRY, SYGVKD. Trimming removed 4 bases at V and 2 bases at J, with 10 bases between. Here the CDR3 DNA reads TGTGCCATCAGTGTCGGGGGCGCCACAGATACGCAGTATTTT. It encodes CAISVGGATDTQYF.

The V gene is TRBV7-9, the J gene TRBJ1-2; unclear D gene. The CDR3 has 15 amino acids. The germline CDR1 and CDR2 sequences are SEHNR and FQNEAQ (reference sequence). V dropped 3 bases and J dropped 1 base, with 12 bases sitting between them. The CDR3 DNA follows: TGTGCCAGCAGCTTTCGTACAGAGAGTAACTATGGCTACACCTTC. It yields the protein CASSFRTESNYGYTF.

This clonotype was detected many times. The chain carries TRBV19 and TRBJ2-7; 9 nucleotides align to TRBD2. CDR1 is LNHDA, CDR2 SQIVND, per germline (reference sequence). The CDR3 is made up of 15 amino acids. After removal of 4 bases from V and 3 bases from J, the junction contained 7 bases not matched to a gene. The CDR3 DNA reads as TGTGCCAGTAGTACCAGGACTAGCGCGTTCTACGAGCAGTACTTC. Encoded protein: CASSTRTSAFYEQYF.

The table lists this clonotype with many counts. The V call is TRBV29-1, the J call TRBJ2-1; D unresolved. V was cut by 6 bases and J by 4 bases, with 10 bases left in between. The germline V gene encodes CDR1 SQVTM and CDR2 ANQGSEA. This CDR3 has 12 amino acids. The CDR3 bases are TGCAGCGTGGTGGGATTTTACAATGAGCAGTTCTTC. The encoded protein is CSVVGFYNEQFF.